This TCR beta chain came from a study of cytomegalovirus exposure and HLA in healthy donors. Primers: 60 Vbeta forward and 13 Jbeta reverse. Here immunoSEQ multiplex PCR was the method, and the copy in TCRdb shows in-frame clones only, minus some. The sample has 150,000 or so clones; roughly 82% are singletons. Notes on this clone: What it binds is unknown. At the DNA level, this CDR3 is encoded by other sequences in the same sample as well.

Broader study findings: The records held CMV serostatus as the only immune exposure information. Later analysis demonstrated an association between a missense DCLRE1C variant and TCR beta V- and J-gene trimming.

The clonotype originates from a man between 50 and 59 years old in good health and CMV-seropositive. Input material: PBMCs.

The CDR3 DNA reads as TGTGCCAGCTCACCAGGGACAGGGGACAATGAGCAGTTCTTC. This codes for CASSPGTGDNEQFF. The rearrangement uses TRBV18 and TRBJ2-1; 10 nucleotides align to TRBD1. The junction had 0 bases not matched to a gene; V was cut back by 2 bases and J by 5 bases. CDR3 length: 14 amino acids. Germline V gene sequence: CDR1 KGHSH, CDR2 LQKENI.